This TCR beta chain came from a study of control samples from healthy donors and cancer patients (dated by TCRdb to about 2020). As to this clone: Its antigen specificity is not known. Base qualities are not provided; no much larger clone lies one nucleotide away.

Libraries were made using the immunoSEQ multiplex PCR assay. As stored in TCRdb, this immuneACCESS dataset retains in-frame rearrangements with V and J assigned. A fraction of the clones does not appear; measured against another copy, unresolved V genes explain less than half of the discrepancy, and the remainder lacks a known reason. This sample has tens of thousands of clones in its table, and less than 95% of those were observed once. Roughly 3% of the sample comes from the top ten. From its cysteine to its phenylalanine, the CDR3 spans 13 amino acids. The DNA shown is the 39-base CDR3, in frame from base 1. Taken from the germline V gene (reference sequence), the CDR1 and CDR2 loops are GTSNPN and SVGIG. Trimming removed 0 bases from V and 7 bases from J, leaving 10 bases between the germline ends.

Specimen: blood. The chain is encoded by TRBV30 joined to TRBJ1-5; the D gene identity is not certain. The clonotype was recovered from a woman in her thirties in good health. The sequence in DNA is TGTGCCTGGAGTGTAGGTGGTACGCAGCCCCAGCATTTT. This gives the protein CAWSVGGTQPQHF.